This T cell receptor beta chain appears in the sequencing data of a study of cytomegalovirus exposure and HLA in healthy donors. The primer mix had 60 Vbeta and 13 Jbeta primers. Repertoires were generated with immunoSEQ multiplex PCR, while TCRdb's copy carries only in-frame clones and drops some. The repertoire includes 150,000 to 200,000 clones, 75% to 85% of them detected once, and approximately 7% sits in the top ten. Per the germline V gene, CDR1 is SGHNT and CDR2 is YYREEE (reference sequence). V lost 3 bases, J lost 0 bases, and 16 bases lay in between. This CDR3 region has 17 residues. General observations from the study: Associated with cytomegalovirus, according to the listing, were 150 to 200 TCR beta chains. In a later analysis, donors in an Asian-associated ancestry cluster reportedly had fewer N-insertions in productive TCRs than the cohort mean. A few V segments could not be told apart, such as TRBV6-2 and TRBV6-3, and were left out. Later, an analysis found that common viral pathogens appeared to be linked with several of the most significant clusters.

Notes on this clone: Its antigen is currently unknown.

The sequenced material came from PBMCs. This sequence joins TRBV5-4 and TRBJ2-1, with D maybe TRBD1 (7 bases). The sequence was collected from a male donor in good health and CMV-seropositive. The CDR3 reads CASSYPHRGGSYNEQFF. The CDR3, as DNA: TGTGCCAGCAGCTACCCACACAGGGGAGGCTCCTACAATGAGCAGTTCTTC. Combining the CDR3 with reference TRBV5-4 and TRBJ2-1 gives the whole variable domain ETGVTQSPTHLIKTRGQQVTLRCSSQSGHNTVSWYQQALGQGPQFIFQYYREEENGRGNFPPRFSGLQFPNYSSELNVNALELDDSALYLCASSYPHRGGSYNEQFFGPGTRLTVL.